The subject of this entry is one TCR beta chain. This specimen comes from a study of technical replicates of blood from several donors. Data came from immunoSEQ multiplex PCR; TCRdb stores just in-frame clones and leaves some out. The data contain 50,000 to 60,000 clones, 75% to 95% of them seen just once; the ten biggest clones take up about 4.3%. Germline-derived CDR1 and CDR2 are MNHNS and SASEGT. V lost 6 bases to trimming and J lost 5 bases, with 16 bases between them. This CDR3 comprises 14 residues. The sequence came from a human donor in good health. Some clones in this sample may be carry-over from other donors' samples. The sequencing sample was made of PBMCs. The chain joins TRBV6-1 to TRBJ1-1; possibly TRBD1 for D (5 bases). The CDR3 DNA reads TGTGCCAGCAGGAGGGGCAGGGAGGGGACTGAAGCTTTCTTT. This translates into CASRRGREGTEAFF.